Presented here are 7 T cell receptor beta chains from one specimen sequenced in a study of a mutant IDH1 vaccine in newly diagnosed glioma. These receptors' antigens are unknown. Clones were read by immunoSEQ multiplex PCR, and TCRdb kept only the in-frame ones, dropping some. The sample shows some 120,000 clones, roughly 75% of them seen only once. Sample time point: week 11, during vaccination. Alongside topical imiquimod, each dose of vaccine comprised 300 ug of mutant IDH1 20-mer peptide. The specimen comprised PBMCs, sampled from a glioma patient whose treatment included an IDH1 peptide vaccine. These receptors were taken from a man in his forties with glioma.

The chain uses TRBV28 and TRBJ2-3, with no clear D. From germline, CDR1 is MDHEN and CDR2 SYDVKM. The CDR3 is 12 residues long. V lost 6 bases and J 6 bases, leaving 10 bases between the germline ends. As DNA, the CDR3 is TGTGCCAGCAGCCCCCGACGTGATACGCAGTATTTT. It translates to CASSPRRDTQYF. The variable domain in full, completed from reference TRBV28 and TRBJ2-3, reads DVKVTQSSRYLVKRTGEKVFLECVQDMDHENMFWYRQDPGLGLRLIYFSYDVKMKEKGDIPEGYSVSREKKERFSLILESASTNQTSMYLCASSPRRDTQYFGPGTRLTVL.

The count of this clone is one. The chain uses TRBV10-3 and TRBJ2-4; D perhaps matches TRBD1 (5 bases). V lost 0 bases to trimming and J lost 0 bases, with 6 bases between them. CDR1 and CDR2 from the germline V gene are ENHRY and SYGVKD. CDR3 length: 15 residues. CDR3 in amino acids: CAISESGEAKNIQYF. The DNA for the CDR3 is TGTGCCATCAGTGAGTCAGGGGAAGCCAAAAACATTCAGTACTTC.

The V and J genes are TRBV30 and TRBJ2-7; the D gene is possibly TRBD1 (6 bases). The CDR3 sequence is 11 residues long. Germline V CDR1 and CDR2: GTSNPN, SVGIG (reference sequence). The V end was cut by 0 bases, the J end by 11 bases, with 11 bases between. CDR3 nucleotides: TGTGCCTGGAGTGTGGCGGACAGCAAGTACTTC. This encodes CAWSVADSKYF. The whole variable domain, remainder taken from reference TRBV30 and TRBJ2-7, is SQTIHQWPATLVQPVGSPLSLECTVEGTSNPNLYWYRQAAGRGLQLLFYSVGIGQISSEVPQNLSASRPQDRQFILSSKKLLLSDSGFYLCAWSVADSKYFGPGTRLTVT.

V usage is TRBV6-1 and J usage is TRBJ2-1; 9 positions match TRBD2. The CDR3 totals 15 residues. Germline loops: CDR1 MNHNS, CDR2 SASEGT. J lost 6 bases, V lost 0 bases, and 3 bases had no gene match. The chain's CDR3 is CASSEARGGANEQFF. The CDR3 DNA reads TGTGCCAGCAGTGAAGCGCGCGGGGGGGCCAATGAGCAGTTCTTC.

This clone was counted only a few times. The chain combines TRBV6-6 with TRBJ2-2, with D perhaps matching TRBD2 (6 bases). The germline CDR1 and CDR2 sequences are MNHNY and SVGAGI (reference sequence). The CDR3 totals 13 residues. The CDR3 protein is CGLREGVTGELFF. CDR3 DNA sequence: TGTGGACTGCGGGAAGGGGTCACCGGGGAGCTGTTTTTT.

This clone has just one count. This chain links TRBV18 with TRBJ1-2; TRBD1 might be the D (6 bases). The CDR3 extends over 14 amino acids. The V gene's germline CDR1 is KGHSH and CDR2 LQKENI. V was clipped by 6 bases and J by 2 bases, with 13 bases between them. For the CDR3, the DNA is TGTGCCAGCTCCGGCGGGACACTGAACTATGGCTACACCTTC. This sequence encodes CASSGGTLNYGYTF.

The chain couples TRBV7-9 to TRBJ2-5; D is unclear. Between the trimmed V and J ends, which lost 4 bases and 5 bases, there was a span of 17 bases. This CDR3 is 15 amino acids long. CDR1 SEHNR and CDR2 FQNEAQ come from the germline V gene (reference sequence). In nucleotides, the CDR3 is TGTGCCAGCAGCTCCTTCTCGGCAGCGAGGGAGACCCAGTACTTC. Protein sequence: CASSSFSAARETQYF.